This is a list of T cell receptor beta chains from one sample in a study of T cells after yellow fever vaccination. TCRdb recomputed calls from the 5' RACE reads with MiXCR, one row per CDR3 protein. The sample carries about 350,000 distinct CDR3 sequences, around 12% recorded once. The source was CD4+ T cells sorted from PBMCs, collected 15 days after the yellow fever booster vaccination. Source of these receptors: a man aged 18 to 30 who received the YFV17D yellow fever vaccine. Both conserved end residues are part of each CDR3. Fields, in order: V gene, D gene, clone size, J gene, CDR3 protein, CDR3 DNA. The D gene is left open where the match is weak. A row's size may be missing; if present it is once, few, many or a size class.

>TRBV4-2|-|-|TRBJ2-3
CASSRTTGTQYF
TGTGCCAGCAGCCGGACTACTGGTACGCAGTATTTT
>TRBV6-5|-|-|TRBJ1-2
CASSRGGVYGYTF
TGTGCCAGCAGTCGTGGAGGTGTCTATGGCTACACCTTC
>TRBV9|TRBD2|-|TRBJ2-1
CASSVVGGFYNEQFF
TGTGCCAGCAGCGTGGTGGGGGGGTTCTACAATGAGCAGTTCTTC
>TRBV7-3|-|many|TRBJ2-3
CASSRGAGDTQYF
TGTGCCAGCAGCCGGGGGGCAGGAGATACGCAGTATTTT
>TRBV27|-|many|TRBJ2-3
CASSLSPGNTDTQYF
TGTGCCAGCAGTTTATCCCCAGGTAACACAGATACGCAGTATTTT
>TRBV18|-|few|TRBJ2-3
CASSPPRGVDTDTQYF
TGTGCCAGCTCACCACCCCGTGGGGTAGACACAGATACGCAGTATTTT
>TRBV14|-|few|TRBJ2-3
CASSQYPRGTDTQYF
TGTGCCAGCAGCCAATACCCAAGGGGCACAGATACGCAGTATTTT
>TRBV7-2|-|few|TRBJ1-1
CASSLVSGMSTEAFF
TGTGCCAGCAGCTTAGTATCCGGGATGAGCACTGAAGCTTTCTTT
>TRBV5-1|-|few|TRBJ2-6
CASSLESGANVLTF
TGCGCCAGCAGCTTGGAGTCTGGGGCCAACGTCCTGACTTTC
>TRBV20-1|-|few|TRBJ1-1
CSARKGGTEAFF
TGCAGTGCTAGGAAAGGGGGCACTGAAGCTTTCTTT
>TRBV24-1|TRBD1|few|TRBJ1-3
CATSDPRTGGNTIYF
TGTGCCACCAGTGACCCACGGACAGGAGGAAACACCATATATTTT
>TRBV30|-|-|TRBJ2-7
CAWRKEGTYEQYF
TGTGCCTGGAGGAAAGAAGGGACCTACGAGCAGTACTTC
>TRBV7-8|TRBD1|-|TRBJ2-6
CASSLQGAGANVLTF
TGTGCCAGCAGCTTACAGGGGGCTGGGGCCAACGTCCTGACTTTC
>TRBV7-3|TRBD2|-|TRBJ2-1
CASSLSGGVNEQFF
TGTGCCAGCAGCTTAAGCGGGGGGGTGAATGAGCAGTTCTTC
>TRBV19|-|-|TRBJ1-6
CASSIVGQPPLHF
TGTGCCAGTAGTATAGTAGGACAGCCACCCCTCCACTTT
>TRBV20-1|-|few|TRBJ1-1
CSARDTTVNTEAFF
TGCAGTGCTAGAGATACGACGGTGAACACTGAAGCTTTCTTT
>TRBV20-1|-|few|TRBJ1-5
CSASANQPQHF
TGCAGTGCTAGTGCTAATCAGCCCCAGCATTTT
>TRBV4-1|TRBD2|few|TRBJ2-3
CASSPGELAGGSDTQYF
TGCGCCAGCAGCCCCGGAGAGCTAGCGGGGGGGAGCGATACGCAGTATTTT
>TRBV6-5|-|-|TRBJ1-2
CASSYGSGAEDYGYTF
TGTGCCAGCAGTTACGGTAGTGGGGCAGAGGACTATGGCTACACCTTC
>TRBV20-1|-|-|TRBJ2-5
CSASTSRGETQYF
TGCAGTGCTAGCACTAGCCGGGGGGAGACCCAGTACTTC
>TRBV20-1|TRBD1|few|TRBJ1-4
CSARPPGQGNEKLFF
TGCAGTGCTAGGCCCCCGGGACAGGGGAATGAAAAACTGTTTTTT
>TRBV2|TRBD1|few|TRBJ1-5
CASISDRFQGPQHF
TGTGCCAGCATATCGGACAGGTTCCAGGGACCCCAGCATTTT
>TRBV7-9|-|few|TRBJ1-5
CASSFEGRGNQPQHF
TGTGCCAGCAGCTTCGAGGGCAGGGGAAATCAGCCCCAGCATTTT